The clone carrying this TCR beta chain appeared once. The CDR3 has 14 amino acids. V shed 5 bases and J 4 bases; nucleotides not matched to a gene: 5. Germline V lookup: CDR1 SGHVS, CDR2 FNYEAQ. The data were obtained in a study of PD-1 blockade in mismatch repair-deficient tumors. In the study overall: Patients had some twelve mismatch repair-deficient cancer types, all previously treated and progressing.

Data came from immunoSEQ multiplex PCR; TCRdb stores just in-frame clones and leaves some out. The sample holds tens of thousands of clones, 81% seen once. This sequence joins TRBV7-6 and TRBJ2-1; 7 positions agree with TRBD1. This specimen was peripheral blood, taken 12 weeks after starting pembrolizumab. This clonotype was obtained from an adult with mismatch repair-deficient cancer. This CDR3 is CASSAGGTYNEQFF. The CDR3 DNA follows: TGTGCCAGCAGCGCAGGGGGAACTTACAATGAGCAGTTCTTC.